These T cell receptor beta chains were read from a single sample in a study of T cells in Graves' hyperthyroidism and ophthalmopathy. TCRdb used MiXCR to reprocess the multiplex PCR reads, holding one entry per CDR3 protein. The table lists 550,000 to 600,000 distinct CDR3 sequences, around 42% of them singletons. The specimen was peripheral blood or thyroid tissue (not recorded which). These receptor sequences come from an adult woman with Graves' disease, either hyperthyroidism or ophthalmopathy (not recorded which). CDR3s include the opening cysteine and the closing phenylalanine or tryptophan. The order of the fields is clone size, D gene, J gene, V gene, CDR3 DNA, CDR3 protein. The D gene is left open where the match is weak. Not every row has a clone size; where given, it reads once, few, many or a size class.

>.|TRBD2|TRBJ2-7|TRBV4-1
TGTGCCAGCAGCCCGCCGACTAGCGGGCATTCCTACGAGCAGTACTTC
CASSPPTSGHSYEQYF
>.|TRBD2|TRBJ2-5|TRBV25-1
TGTGCCAGCAGTGATAGCGGGACACAAGAGACCCAGTACTTC
CASSDSGTQETQYF
>many|TRBD1|TRBJ2-6|TRBV19
TGTGCCTGGCTAGGAGGGGGACAGGGCCGCCCTCGGGCCAACGTCCTGACTTTC
CAWLGGGQGRPRANVLTF
>few|.|TRBJ1-1|TRBV28
TGTGCCAGCAATACCTGGGGTGACGGGAACACTGAAGCTTTCTTT
CASNTWGDGNTEAFF
>many|.|TRBJ1-2|TRBV6-6
TGTGCCAGCAGTTACTCGGTGGGTTATGGCTACACCTTC
CASSYSVGYGYTF
>many|TRBD1|TRBJ1-6|TRBV7-9
TGTGCCAGCAGCTACCAGGGACAGGGGAATTCACCCCTCCACTTT
CASSYQGQGNSPLHF
>.|TRBD1|TRBJ1-1|TRBV7-2
TGTGCCAGCAGCTATCTTGGACAGGGGGCGATGAACACTGAAGCTTTCTTT
CASSYLGQGAMNTEAFF
>few|TRBD2|TRBJ2-1|TRBV7-7
TGTGCTAGCAGCCCCGGACTAGCCGGGGAGCAGTTCTTC
CASSPGLAGEQFF
>.|.|TRBJ2-7|TRBV10-3
TGTGCCATCAGTGATAGTAGCAATCAGCAGTACTTC
CAISDSSNQQYF
>.|.|TRBJ2-6|TRBV11-2
TGTGCCAGCAGCTTAACGTCCTCGGAGTCTGGGGCCAACGTCCTGACTTTC
CASSLTSSESGANVLTF
>.|TRBD1|TRBJ1-1|TRBV2
TGTGCCAGCAGAAGTTACAGGGGCGAAAACACTGAAGCTTTCTTT
CASRSYRGENTEAFF
>.|TRBD1|TRBJ1-2|TRBV5-5
TGTGCCAGCAGCTTCACACCGGACAGGGAGCAGGATGGCTACACCTTC
CASSFTPDREQDGYTF
>.|.|TRBJ1-4|TRBV5-1
TGCGCCAGCAGCTTGCTGGGGGGGGCCGAAAAACTGTTTTTT
CASSLLGGAEKLFF
>few|TRBD2|TRBJ2-7|TRBV28
TGTGCCAGCAGTTTCCTACCCGGAACTAGCGGGAGGGCCGAGCAGTACTTC
CASSFLPGTSGRAEQYF
>.|TRBD1|TRBJ1-5|TRBV2
TGTGCCAGCAGTGAGGACAGGAACAGCAATCAGCCCCAGCATTTT
CASSEDRNSNQPQHF
>once|.|TRBJ1-5|TRBV5-1
TGCGCCAGCGGGACGGCGGGAGAAGGCAACGAGCATTTT
CASGTAGEGNEHF
>.|.|TRBJ1-5|TRBV2
TGTGCCAGCAGTGAAGCGGATCGCAATCAGCCCCAGCATTTT
CASSEADRNQPQHF
>many|.|TRBJ1-4|TRBV12-3/TRBV12-4
TGTGCCAGCAGTCCCGTAGCGCAAGGCGGCGAAAAACTGTTTTTT
CASSPVAQGGEKLFF
>few|.|TRBJ2-7|TRBV13
TGTGCCAGCAGCCTGGACACGGGTGGCTACGAGCAGTACTTC
CASSLDTGGYEQYF
>.|TRBD1|TRBJ1-5|TRBV2
TGTGCCAGCAGAGTAGTACCGGACAGGGGAAGCAATCAGCCCAAGCATTTT
CASRVVPDRGSNQPKHF
>many|TRBD1|TRBJ2-5|TRBV7-9
TGTGCCAGCAGCTCCGGGACAGGGGGCCCACCCAAAGAGACCCAGTACTTC
CASSSGTGGPPKETQYF
>many|TRBD2|TRBJ2-7|TRBV12-3/TRBV12-4
TGTGCCAGCAGTTCCGGGACTAGCGGGAGACCCACCTACGAGCAGTACTTC
CASSSGTSGRPTYEQYF
>.|TRBD2|TRBJ2-5|TRBV5-1
TGCGCCAGCAGCCCCGCGGGAGCTACCCAAGAGACCCAGTACTTC
CASSPAGATQETQYF
>.|.|TRBJ1-1|TRBV29-1
TGCAGCGAGGGAGGGGTGAACACTGAAGCTTTCTTT
CSEGGVNTEAFF
>.|TRBD1|TRBJ2-5|TRBV29-1
TGCAGCGTGAAACCTAGGGACAGGTCGCAAGAGACCCAGTACTTC
CSVKPRDRSQETQYF
>many|.|TRBJ1-5|TRBV2
TGTGCCAGCAGTGAACTCTTACATCAGCCCCAGCATTTT
CASSELLHQPQHF
>.|.|TRBJ2-1|TRBV14
TGTGCCAGCAGCCAAGATACGGACTACAATGAGCAGTTCTTC
CASSQDTDYNEQFF
>many|.|TRBJ2-5|TRBV7-9
TGTGCCAGCAGCGTACCAAAAGAGACCCAGTACTTC
CASSVPKETQYF
>.|.|TRBJ1-2|TRBV11-2
TGTGCCAGCAGCTTAGTAGCAGCGACCCTCTATGGCTACACCTTC
CASSLVAATLYGYTF
>many|.|TRBJ1-2|TRBV30
TGTGCCGCCTCTCCCCGGGAGGAAGGCTACACCTTC
CAASPREEGYTF
>.|.|TRBJ1-2|TRBV29-1
TGCAGCGTTGTGGGGGGGGAAGATAATGGCTACACCTTC
CSVVGGEDNGYTF
>many|.|TRBJ1-5|TRBV15
TGTGCCACCAGCAGAGCCCAAACAGGGAGCCTTAGGGGCAATCAGCCCCAGCATTTT
CATSRAQTGSLRGNQPQHF
>.|TRBD1|TRBJ1-2|TRBV10-3
TGTGCCATCAGACCGGGACAGGGGGCTGACTATGGCTACACCTTC
CAIRPGQGADYGYTF
>many|.|TRBJ2-2|TRBV7-9
TGTGCCAGCAGCACCCCGCATATTCCCGGGGAGCTGTTTTTT
CASSTPHIPGELFF
>.|.|TRBJ2-3|TRBV10-3
TGTGCCATCAGTGAGGGCCAGGGGCTGACAGATACGCAGTATTTT
CAISEGQGLTDTQYF
>.|.|TRBJ2-7|TRBV6-6
TGTGCCAGCAGATACTATCCGGGACCTTACGAGCAGTACTTC
CASRYYPGPYEQYF
>.|.|TRBJ1-2|TRBV19
TGTGCCAGTGGGTTAGGGTCTGGCTACACCTTC
CASGLGSGYTF
>.|TRBD1|TRBJ2-7|TRBV7-9
TGTGCCAGCAGCCCTCCGGACAGGGACTGGGGCGCGTACTTC
CASSPPDRDWGAYF
>many|.|TRBJ1-2|TRBV19
TGTGCCAGTAGTATAATCTGGACGCCTCCTCCCGAAGTGGGCTACACCTTC
CASSIIWTPPPEVGYTF
>.|TRBD1|TRBJ2-6|TRBV5-1
TGCGCCAGCAGCCATGGGACAGGGCTAGGTTCCTCTGGGGCCAACGTCCTGACTTTC
CASSHGTGLGSSGANVLTF
>.|.|TRBJ1-5|TRBV28
TGTGCCAGCAGTTTATTGGACGAAGGGAATCAGCCCCAGCATTTT
CASSLLDEGNQPQHF
>.|TRBD1|TRBJ2-5|TRBV7-6
TGTGCCAGCAGCCATAAAGGGACAGTGCAAGAGACCCAGTACTTC
CASSHKGTVQETQYF
>many|.|TRBJ2-5|TRBV7-7
TGTGCTAGCAGCTCATATACAGGGGAGACCCAGTACTTC
CASSSYTGETQYF
>few|.|TRBJ2-7|TRBV15
TGTGCCACCAGCGAGGCTGAGGGGTACGAGCAGTACTTC
CATSEAEGYEQYF
>.|TRBD1|TRBJ1-2|TRBV7-9
TGTGCCAGCAGCTTAGAGGACAGGGTGGGAAATGGCTACACCTTC
CASSLEDRVGNGYTF
>many|.|TRBJ2-7|TRBV29-1
TGCAGCGTTGAAGATCACGTAAAGAGCTCCTACGAGCAGTACTTC
CSVEDHVKSSYEQYF
>many|.|TRBJ2-5|TRBV11-2
TGTGCCAGCAGTTTTCACAAGCCCAGGCTGACCCAAGAGACCCAGTACTTC
CASSFHKPRLTQETQYF
>.|.|TRBJ1-3|TRBV2
TGTGCCAGCAGGGTACAGGCAGATTATACTGGAAACACCATATATTTT
CASRVQADYTGNTIYF
>many|TRBD1|TRBJ1-6|TRBV7-9
TGTGCCAGCAGCGTCCCGACAGGGTCCGATCCCACCTTCTATAATTCACCCCTCCACTTT
CASSVPTGSDPTFYNSPLHF
>.|.|TRBJ1-2|TRBV7-2
TGTGCCAGCAGCTTGGACATCCCTGGGGATGGCTACACCTTC
CASSLDIPGDGYTF
>many|.|TRBJ1-1|TRBV3-1
TGTGCCAGCAGAGGCACGGTTGAAGCTTTCTTT
CASRGTVEAFF
>.|.|TRBJ2-5|TRBV5-1
TGCGCCAGCAGCTTCCCGGGACGGCTCGAGGCCCAGTACTTC
CASSFPGRLEAQYF
>many|.|TRBJ2-7|TRBV7-3
TGTGCCAGCAGCCCAGGGAACGGCCGCTACGAGCAGTACTTC
CASSPGNGRYEQYF
>many|.|TRBJ2-7|TRBV20-1
TGCAGTGTTAGAGAGGGGGGGTCCTACGAGCAGTACTTC
CSVREGGSYEQYF
>.|.|TRBJ1-5|TRBV2
TGTGCCAGCAGCCCACCACAGGATAGCAATCAGCCCCAGCATTTT
CASSPPQDSNQPQHF